The next 23 T cell receptor beta chains were all read from a single sample in a study of a mutant IDH1 vaccine in newly diagnosed glioma (dated by TCRdb to the early 2020s). According to the study, the label for this sample's time point signals: week 11, during vaccination. Every vaccine dose consisted of 300 ug of a 20-mer mutant IDH1 peptide in Montanide, administered subcutaneously together with topical imiquimod. These receptors have no identified antigens. Preparation of the library involved the immunoSEQ multiplex PCR assay. What TCRdb holds here is the immuneACCESS table cut down to in-frame rearrangements. Part of the clones is not present; checked against another copy, under half of the missing clones reflect an unresolved V gene, and the others are unexplained. For this sample there are under 55,000 clones; roughly 90% appear just once. The ten biggest clones cover over 2% of the sample.

The sequencing here drew on PBMCs, taken from a glioma patient whose treatment included an IDH1 peptide vaccine. The source of these receptors is a man between 45 and 60 years old with glioma.

This clone was picked up a small number of times. The rearrangement uses TRBV30 and TRBJ2-1; D call uncertain. Trimming shortened V by 5 bases and J by 2 bases, and 13 bases separated the two germline ends. There are 14 residues in the CDR3. CDR1 and CDR2 (germline): GTSNPN, SVGIG (reference sequence). The CDR3 sequence: CAWGGPSPYNEQFF. The CDR3, as DNA: TGTGCCTGGGGTGGACCATCACCCTACAATGAGCAGTTCTTC.

This chain connects TRBV9 to TRBJ2-3; D may correspond to TRBD1 or TRBD2 (5 bases each). CDR1 is SGDLS and CDR2 is YYNGEE in the germline V gene. The CDR3 totals 17 residues. Trimming took 0 bases from V and 10 from J, leaving 24 bases between them. The CDR3: CASSVVGRWGPEVAQYF. CDR3 sequence (DNA): TGTGCCAGCAGCGTAGTTGGACGGTGGGGACCCGAGGTGGCGCAGTATTTT.

The V call is TRBV28, the J call TRBJ1-5; no reliable D call. The CDR3 sequence is 14 residues long. Germline CDR1 is MDHEN and CDR2 is SYDVKM. Trimming took off 3 bases at V and 5 bases at J, with 11 bases between the two ends. The CDR3 bases are TGTGCCAGCAGTTTGGAAGCGCGCTATCAGCCCCAGCATTTT. This encodes CASSLEARYQPQHF.

The chain recombines TRBV5-8 with TRBJ2-1; 7 bases line up with TRBD1. The CDR3 has 17 amino acids. Looked up from germline, CDR1 is SGHTS and CDR2 is YDEGEE. V shed 7 bases, J shed 5 bases, and the junction held 18 bases outside the gene matches. The CDR3: CASPRRVRGNRDNEQFF. The CDR3 bases are TGTGCCAGCCCCCGTCGGGTCAGGGGGAACAGGGACAATGAGCAGTTCTTC. Combining the CDR3 with reference TRBV5-8 and TRBJ2-1 gives the whole variable domain EAGVTQSPTHLIKTRGQQATLRCSPISGHTSVYWYQQALGLGLQFLLWYDEGEERNRGNFPPRFSGRQFPNYSSELNVNALELEDSALYLCASPRRVRGNRDNEQFFGPGTRLTVL.

V is TRBV6-6 and J is TRBJ2-7; 7 bases match TRBD1. Germline V gene data show CDR1 as MNHNY and CDR2 as SVGAGI (reference sequence). Trimming took 6 bases from V and 2 from J; bases not matched to a gene: 7. The CDR3 sequence is 14 residues long. CDR3 in amino acids: CASSHRGEPYEQYF. The CDR3, as DNA: TGTGCCAGCAGCCACAGGGGTGAACCCTACGAGCAGTACTTC.

The chain recombines TRBV7-2 with TRBJ1-2; D possibly corresponds to TRBD1 (6 bases). The V end was cut by 2 bases, the J end by 8 bases, with 21 bases between. The CDR3 loop spans 16 amino acids. Germline V gives CDR1 SGHTA, CDR2 FQGNSA. The CDR3 DNA follows: TGTGCCAGCAGCTTAAATTCGCCCTCGGGGGGCGGCGGCTACACCTTC. Amino acids: CASSLNSPSGGGGYTF. Supplemented by reference TRBV7-2 and TRBJ1-2, the full variable domain reads GAGVSQSPSNKVTEKGKDVELRCDPISGHTALYWYRQSLGQGLEFLIYFQGNSAPDKSGLPSDRFSAERTGGSVSTLTIQRTQQEDSAVYLCASSLNSPSGGGGYTFGSGTRLTVV.

The genes are TRBV2 and TRBJ1-1; D unclear. Germline V gene sequence: CDR1 SNHLY, CDR2 FYNNEI. With 3 bases removed from V and 10 bases from J, the gap between germline ends came to 6 bases. There are 10 residues in the CDR3. The CDR3 region has the DNA TGTGCCAGCAGTGAGTTAGGAGCTTTCTTT. As protein: CASSELGAFF.

CDR3 loop: CASSHVTGPGGGNQPQHF. The CDR3 DNA sequence: TGCGCCAGCAGCCATGTGACAGGGCCCGGAGGTGGCAATCAGCCCCAGCATTTT. The V gene is TRBV4-1, the J gene TRBJ1-5; 7 bases are shared with TRBD1. Trimming cost V 3 bases and J 2 bases; bases outside gene matches: 13. From germline, CDR1 is MGHRA and CDR2 YSYEKL. The CDR3 covers 18 residues.

The rearrangement uses TRBV9 and TRBJ1-3; no firm D call. Germline loops: CDR1 SGDLS, CDR2 YYNGEE. The CDR3 runs to 13 residues. V was pared by 4 bases and J by 1 base, with 6 bases between. The CDR3, as DNA: TGTGCCAGCAGCCGAAAGTCTGGAAACACCATATATTTT. This encodes CASSRKSGNTIYF.

The J gene is TRBJ2-7, the V gene TRBV7-6, with D perhaps being TRBD1 or TRBD2 (5 bases each). Germline V lookup: CDR1 SGHVS, CDR2 FNYEAQ. V was pared by 5 bases and J by 0 bases, with 23 bases between. The CDR3 has 18 amino acids. DNA for the CDR3: TGTGCCAGCAGCACACTCCGATACACACGGGGCAGCTCCTACGAGCAGTACTTC. Translated: CASSTLRYTRGSSYEQYF.

The J gene is TRBJ1-2, the V gene TRBV7-9; D uncertain. The CDR3 has 12 residues. Germline V gene data show CDR1 as SEHNR and CDR2 as FQNEAQ (reference sequence). V shed 5 bases and J shed 7 bases, with 11 bases lying between them. CDR3 nucleotide sequence: TGTGCCAGCAGCCCAGACATCCCTGGCTACACCTTC. Translation gives CASSPDIPGYTF.

The chain recombines TRBV5-1 with TRBJ2-3; the D is unclear. Trimming stripped 1 base from V and 2 bases from J, with 14 bases between. Per the germline V gene, CDR1 is SGHRS and CDR2 is YFSETQ. CDR3 size: 16 residues. As DNA, the CDR3 is TGCGCCAGCAGCTTGTTCGGGTCTGGGAACACAGATACGCAGTATTTT. Translating it yields CASSLFGSGNTDTQYF.

The chain uses TRBV5-5 and TRBJ2-2; TRBD2 might be the D (5 bases). Germline CDR1 and CDR2: SGHKS and YYEKEE (reference sequence). Trimming took off 2 bases at V and 0 bases at J, with 23 bases between the two ends. There are 20 residues in the CDR3. CDR3 amino acids: CASSFGSGDTRGANTGELFF. CDR3 DNA sequence: TGTGCCAGCAGCTTTGGATCCGGGGATACCCGGGGAGCGAACACCGGGGAGCTGTTTTTT.

The V and J genes are TRBV7-2 and TRBJ2-2; 7 bases are a match to TRBD1. This CDR3 has 15 amino acids. Germline CDR1 is SGHTA and CDR2 is FQGNSA. V shed 5 bases, J shed 2 bases, and the junction held 5 bases outside the gene matches. CDR3 DNA sequence: TGTGCCAGCAGCGTCAACAGGGGAAACACCGGGGAGCTGTTTTTT. Translating gives CASSVNRGNTGELFF. The whole variable domain, remainder taken from reference TRBV7-2 and TRBJ2-2, is GAGVSQSPSNKVTEKGKDVELRCDPISGHTALYWYRQSLGQGLEFLIYFQGNSAPDKSGLPSDRFSAERTGGSVSTLTIQRTQQEDSAVYLCASSVNRGNTGELFFGEGSRLTVL.

By sample share, this clone is medium-sized. The rearrangement joins TRBV5-6 to TRBJ1-1; D is unclear. CDR1 and CDR2 (germline): SGHDT, YYEEEE. The CDR3 length is 14 residues. V was clipped by 0 bases and J by 10 bases, with 16 bases between them. The DNA for the CDR3 is TGTGCCAGCAGCTTGGCCACAATGGCCAGAGGAGCTTTCTTT. It encodes CASSLATMARGAFF.

The chain has TRBV27 and TRBJ2-6, with D perhaps matching TRBD2 (6 bases). Germline CDR1 reads MNHEY; CDR2 reads SMNVEV (reference sequence). Trimming pared 0 bases from V and 2 bases from J, leaving 8 bases between. CDR3 length: 16 residues. The CDR3 DNA reads TGTGCCAGCAGTTTATCTGGGGGGACTGGGGCCAACGTCCTGACTTTC. Translated: CASSLSGGTGANVLTF.

This chain links TRBV7-2 with TRBJ2-3; 7 positions match TRBD2. J lost 10 bases, V lost 5 bases, and 15 bases had no gene match. CDR3 length: 15 residues. Germline CDR1 reads SGHTA; CDR2 reads FQGNSA. The CDR3 reads CASSPDGTWGGAQYF. The DNA for the CDR3 is TGTGCCAGCAGCCCCGACGGGACCTGGGGGGGGGCGCAGTATTTT.

The V gene is TRBV9, the J gene TRBJ1-1, with 7 bases matching TRBD1. Germline V lookup: CDR1 SGDLS, CDR2 YYNGEE. J was trimmed by 1 base and V by 4 bases; bases with no gene match: 7. The CDR3 loop spans 15 amino acids. CDR3 DNA: TGTGCCAGCAGCATGACAGGGATAAAGAACACTGAAGCTTTCTTT. This codes for CASSMTGIKNTEAFF.

The V and J genes are TRBV5-4 and TRBJ2-5; D gene unclear. The germline V and J ends were trimmed by 3 bases and 5 bases, with 20 bases remaining between them. CDR1 SGHNT and CDR2 YYREEE come from the germline V gene (reference sequence). This CDR3 is built from 16 residues. CDR3 DNA: TGTGCCAGCAGCTCAGGAAGTAGCCTCGTCCCCGAGACCCAGTACTTC. Translation: CASSSGSSLVPETQYF.

This clone appeared a single time. The rearrangement uses TRBV28 and TRBJ1-1, with 8 positions matching TRBD1. CDR1 is MDHEN and CDR2 is SYDVKM in the germline V gene. This CDR3 region has 15 residues. With 3 bases clipped from V and 1 base from J, the junction kept 4 bases outside the gene matches. The CDR3 coding sequence is TGTGCCAGCAGTTTCCCAGACAGGGGGAACACTGAAGCTTTCTTT. This sequence encodes CASSFPDRGNTEAFF.

The chain combines TRBV9 with TRBJ2-5; a weak D match, TRBD1 (6 bases). Trimming left V 0 bases short and J 1 base short, with 13 bases between. Germline loops: CDR1 SGDLS, CDR2 YYNGEE. The CDR3 length is 16 residues. The CDR3 DNA reads TGTGCCAGCAGCGTAGGAACAGGGCGACTCCAAGAGACCCAGTACTTC. Translating it yields CASSVGTGRLQETQYF. Full variable domain (rest looked up from reference TRBV9 and TRBJ2-5): DSGVTQTPKHLITATGQRVTLRCSPRSGDLSVYWYQQSLDQGLQFLIQYYNGEERAKGNILERFSAQQFPDLHSELNLSSLELGDSALYFCASSVGTGRLQETQYFGPGTRLLVL.

The V and J genes are TRBV7-2 and TRBJ2-7, with D tentatively TRBD1 (6 bases). The CDR3 runs to 12 residues. V was cut by 5 bases and J by 4 bases, with 9 bases left in between. Germline V lookup: CDR1 SGHTA, CDR2 FQGNSA. CDR3: CASSIDRYEQYF. The CDR3 DNA sequence: TGTGCCAGCAGCATCGACAGGTACGAGCAGTACTTC.

The V call is TRBV6-5, the J call TRBJ1-2, with D possibly matching TRBD1 (5 bases). The V gene's germline CDR1 is MNHEY and CDR2 SVGAGI. The CDR3 is made up of 15 amino acids. Trimming shortened V by 6 bases and J by 2 bases, and 16 bases separated the two germline ends. The CDR3 nucleotides read TGTGCCAGCAGCCCCACGGGACGGATAAACTATGGCTACACCTTC. Translated, it gives CASSPTGRINYGYTF.